This T cell receptor (beta chain) was recovered during a study of cytomegalovirus exposure and HLA in healthy donors (dated by TCRdb to 2015 to 2018). General notes on the study: An earlier analysis of a few hundred of the donors reported approximately 280 Gb of sequence data and around 100 million unique TCR beta sequences obtained from approximately 180 million T cells. About 300 gigabases of sequencing data and roughly 81 million unique TCR sequences made up an early release that covered approximately 620 HLA-typed donors. Among the 398 genotyped donors, around 81% belonged to the genetic ancestry cluster associated with self-reported Caucasian donors. The study was designed to test whether signatures of past pathogen exposure could be identified by cataloging public T cell receptors. The study profiled the T cell repertoires of 500 to 800 subjects by immunosequencing and related them to cytomegalovirus serostatus. In addition to the first cohort of 666 subjects, a separate validation cohort of 130 or so different subjects was used. To predict cytomegalovirus infection status, the study combined high-throughput TCR immunosequencing, statistical association of individual TCRs with disease status, and machine learning. A later analysis re-analyzed previously published TCR beta repertoires from hundreds of donors and added high-resolution HLA genotyping to study TCR occurrence patterns. The later analysis used no new phenotypic data to find candidate immune exposures, relying instead on TCR beta sequences and their occurrence across donors. An earlier analysis of some 500 of the donors applied high-throughput TCR beta sequencing to assess whether each TCR beta V gene segment acted as functional or pseudogenic. Donor age, sex, ethnicity and CMV serostatus were compiled together with the repertoire data. A later genetic analysis took genome-wide SNP genotypes for about 65% of the 666 donors and used that subset as a discovery cohort. Every discovery cohort repertoire had been produced on one sequencing platform. Both class I and class II loci were covered by HLA typing, at four-digit resolution. The number of typed donors differed by locus: about 620-640 for A, B, C, DRB1 and DQB1; 500 to 550 for DQA1; roughly 600 for DPA1; and roughly 470 for DPB1. Four or five DR-DQ haplotypes were handled as single units for association and clustering because linkage in the cohort was strong. On average, 235,054 unique TCR beta nucleotide sequences were sequenced per donor among more than 350 genotyped donors of the cohort, with about 19% of those sequences being non-productive.

The research as a whole found: A total of 150 to 200 TCR beta chains were listed by the study as associated with cytomegalovirus. A further reported finding was that TCR beta sequences accurately predicted the HLA-A and HLA-B alleles for most subjects in the first cohort. Because counts were too low, approximately 15 rarely observed V segments, including chromosome 9 orphons, were excluded from the earlier analysis of 500 to 700 of the donors. According to the authors, the approach could potentially be generalized to other disease states and immunological phenotypes. In an earlier analysis of about 600 of the donors, most TCR beta V segments appeared in productive rearrangements about 87% or about 30% of the time, broadly matching IMGT annotations. An association between a missense DCLRE1C variant and V-gene and J-gene trimming of TCR beta chains was found in a later genetic analysis and replicated in an independent cohort. When HLA alleles, especially DR and DQ, strongly co-occurred, TCR associations were difficult to assign to individual alleles. Because HLA typing was missing for some donors at each locus, association tests included only the typed subset. At a false discovery rate of 0.05, a later analysis linked roughly 17,000 TCR beta sequences to specific HLA alleles. A few of the identified cytomegalovirus-associated TCR beta chains were confirmed in vitro to be specific for cytomegalovirus antigens. For the cohort, immune exposure information was limited to CMV serostatus. Several of the top co-occurrence clusters appeared to be linked to parvovirus B19, influenza, CMV and Epstein-Barr virus, according to a later analysis. Roughly uniform sequencing depth across donors was assumed in presence/absence analyses, although this assumption may not hold. In a later analysis, the rate of TCR association differed among HLA loci, with DRB1 alleles having the most associated TCRs and HLA-C alleles having the fewest. A group of highly shared sequence variants was considered likely to be a technical artifact of the sequencing pipeline. A later analysis found that HLA-associated TCR beta chains were more clonally expanded and had lower generation probabilities than equally common non-associated chains. Compared with the approximately 720-donor mean, donors in an Asian-associated ancestry cluster had fewer N-insertions in productive TCRs, according to a later genetic analysis. Cytomegalovirus status was reported to be diagnosed by the classifier with high specificity and sensitivity in both the original and validation cohorts. Only TCR beta chains were sequenced in this cohort, and the absence of alpha or paired-chain data limited detectable features. According to a later analysis, most CMV-associated TCR beta chains appeared to be HLA-restricted, and the HLA associations seemed to be driven largely by CMV exposure. Correlated functional status among segregating V segments might be attributable to linkage disequilibrium, but an unknown experimental factor could not be ruled out. While some public TCRs were present in many individuals, most TCR sequences turned up only very rarely across donors.

The cohort was made up of approximately 700 healthy bone marrow donors. All cohort members were sampled while nominally healthy, although unrecorded immune exposures were likely present. CMV serostatus was positive for 289 and negative for about half of the roughly 700 cohort members, and was not recorded for this donor. Each donor provided a peripheral blood sample, and peripheral blood mononuclear cells were used for TCR beta sequencing. Genomic DNA extraction from the blood cell samples was performed with the Qiagen DNeasy Blood Extraction Kit. In the case of this clone: Its antigen is not yet known. Base quality data are lacking; no much larger clone is found one base away.

To prepare the library, the immunoSEQ multiplex PCR assay was applied. For the multiplex PCR, a mixture combining 60 forward primers for TCR Vbeta segments and 13 reverse primers for TCR Jbeta segments was used. The CDR3 region of rearranged TCR beta genes was amplified from genomic DNA by a multiplex PCR assay. Amplified TCR beta libraries were sequenced as 87-base-pair reads on the Illumina HiSeq System. Concerning the study's data processing: Across the 670 or so repertoires, a later analysis counted 75 million to 90 million unique TCR beta chains, around 11 million of which were shared by at least two donors. Raw reads were error-corrected and collapsed into unique sequences by a nearest-neighbor algorithm in which closely related sequences were merged to remove PCR and sequencing errors. CDR3 sequences were aligned to IMGT reference sequences to assign V, D and J gene segments. For a sequence to be retained, a match of at least six nucleotides was required to both a V gene segment and a J gene segment. A rearrangement counted as productive if the CDR3 had no stop codons and remained in frame with V and J, and every other rearrangement counted as non-productive. CDR3 was defined by IMGT convention, running from the second conserved V-encoded cysteine to the conserved J-encoded phenylalanine. In an earlier analysis of around 540 of the donors, sequences lacking an unambiguous match to a single V gene segment were excluded. In an earlier analysis of a few hundred of the donors, a V segment was called functional when productive rearrangements were above 56.7%, and segregating when the standard deviation between donors exceeded 5%. A statistical classification framework was built for diagnosing cytomegalovirus status from the catalog of TCR beta chain sequences. A later analysis assigned V and J genes by comparing TCR nucleotide sequences with IMGT/GENE-DB human TR gene sequences. A later analysis assigned CDR3 sequences and most-parsimonious VDJ recombination scenarios with the TCRdist pipeline. In a later analysis, each TCR beta chain was defined by its CDR3 amino acid sequence together with its V-gene family, and reads without a unique V-gene family were excluded. A later analysis removed several hundred highly shared, low-generation-probability nucleotide sequences to deal with suspected cross-contamination and a sequencing artifact. In a later analysis, a clonal expansion index for each public chain was calculated from normalized within-repertoire ranks of inferred template counts. In a later analysis, generation probabilities were computed with a VDJ recombination model fitted to out-of-frame rearrangements, and the resulting probabilities were checked against IGoR. In a later analysis, TCR-TCR, TCR-HLA and TCR-CMV co-occurrence was scored with hypergeometric tests, and a repertoire-size bias correction was applied to TCR pairs. In a later analysis, false discovery rates were estimated by permuting HLA or CMV assignments 20 times. A later analysis grouped co-occurring TCRs with DBSCAN, adding TCRdist sequence similarity when clustering within HLA-allele-positive subsets. Co-occurrence clustering excluded repertoires with fewer than 30,000 or more than 120,000 public chains, plus five with anomalous nucleotide sharing. Here the immuneACCESS table is served through TCRdb, limited to in-frame sequences with V and J called. Missing clones are a known gap in these copies; in checked studies unresolved V genes cover under half, and the rest lacks a known reason. Clonal size and the V and J genes are those of that table, whereas D and trimming came from the DNA. This sample holds about 91,000 clones; 64% were observed only once. Around 2.5% of the sample is in the top ten clones.

The TCR originated in a human donor in good health. Specimen: PBMCs.

The CDR3 loop reads CASTPLTGGGTGELFF. The base sequence is TGCGCCAGCACCCCACTAACAGGGGGCGGGACCGGGGAGCTGTTTTTT. The chain joins TRBV5-1 to TRBJ2-2, and TRBD1 matches 9 of the central bases. The CDR3, from cysteine to phenylalanine, totals 16 residues. CDR3 DNA is the only sequence kept; it has 48 bases, read in frame from the first base. The germline V end is reduced by 6 bases and the J end by 5 bases; junction bases left unmatched: 11. CDR1 and CDR2, per the germline V gene, are SGHRS and YFSETQ.